This is a list of T cell receptor beta chains from one sample in a study of T cell responses to AZD1222 COVID-19 vaccine. TCRdb's table, derived via immunoSEQ multiplex PCR, lists solely in-frame clones and lacks some. Of 110,000 or so clones detected, approximately 89% appear once; the ten largest clones hold less than 6.5%. Sequenced material: peripheral blood, taken 28 days after the second AZD1222 dose. The receptors come from an adult who received the AZD1222 COVID-19 vaccine. Each CDR3 is given with its conserved first and last residue. A D gene is named only where the DNA matches it firmly. For some rows the clone size is stated as once, few or many, or as a class when expanded; others skip it.

>19|once|TRBJ1-5|TRBD1|TRBV10-1
TGCGCCAGCAGTGAGCTTGGGAGTGGGGGACAGGGCCTCAATCAGCCCCAGCATTTT
CASSELGSGGQGLNQPQHF
>13|.|TRBJ2-5|.|TRBV24-1
TGTGCCACCAGTTCGTGGGACCAAGAGACCCAGTACTTC
CATSSWDQETQYF
>12|.|TRBJ1-2|.|TRBV6-5
TGTGCCAGCAGCCTCGGTTCTCGCGGCTACACCTTC
CASSLGSRGYTF
>13|.|TRBJ2-6|.|TRBV10-3
TGTGCCATCATGAGTACTGGGGCCAACGTCCTGACTTTC
CAIMSTGANVLTF
>19|.|TRBJ1-2|TRBD1|TRBV6-2/TRBV6-3
TGTGCCAGCAGTTACTCGAACGTCGCAGGCAGGGGGCATAACTATGGCTACACCTTC
CASSYSNVAGRGHNYGYTF
>10|.|TRBJ2-1|.|TRBV3-1/TRBV3-2
TGTGCCAGCAGCCTCAATGAGCAGTTCTTC
CASSLNEQFF
>17|.|TRBJ1-1|.|TRBV7-3
TGTGCCAGCAGCGCTAACGTTGTGGGCCGTATGAACACTGAAGCTTTCTTT
CASSANVVGRMNTEAFF
>14|.|TRBJ1-2|TRBD1|TRBV24-1
TGTGCCACCAGTGACAATGACAGGGTTGGAGGCTACACCTTC
CATSDNDRVGGYTF
>15|few|TRBJ2-7|.|TRBV5-4
TGTGCCAGCAGCTTAGGACAAGTGGGGGCCTACGAGCAGTACTTC
CASSLGQVGAYEQYF
>16|.|TRBJ2-5|.|TRBV5-1
TGCGCCAGCAGCTTGGAGGGCGGGTCGGCCCTAGAGACCCAGTACTTC
CASSLEGGSALETQYF
>15|.|TRBJ2-2|.|TRBV6-5
TGTGCCAGCAGGACTGAGACCGCAGGGTCCGGGGAGCTGTTTTTT
CASRTETAGSGELFF
>17|.|TRBJ2-7|.|TRBV5-1
TGCGCCAGCAGCGGGGGAGGGGCAGGGGGCTCCTACTACGAGCAGTACTTC
CASSGGGAGGSYYEQYF
>13|.|TRBJ2-1|.|TRBV3-1/TRBV3-2
TGTGCCAGCAGCCAACCCCAGGACAGTGAGCAGTTCTTC
CASSQPQDSEQFF
>15|.|TRBJ1-1|.|TRBV5-5
TGTGCCAGCAGCTTGTCTGGGGGGGCGGCCACTGAAGCTTTCTTT
CASSLSGGAATEAFF
>15|.|TRBJ1-5|TRBD1|TRBV28
TGTGCCAGCATCCTGGGGGACAGGGTAGATCAGCCCCAGCATTTT
CASILGDRVDQPQHF
>13|.|TRBJ2-7|.|TRBV5-1
TGCGCCAGCAGCTTGTCATCAGGTCCCGAGCAGTACTTC
CASSLSSGPEQYF
>16|.|TRBJ2-3|.|TRBV27
TGTGCCAGCAGTTTATATTACGGGCTAGAGGCAGATACGCAGTATTTT
CASSLYYGLEADTQYF